The clone carrying this T cell receptor beta chain occurred once. The antigen remains unidentified. This sample was taken from a study of cytotoxic CD8 clonotypes in ibrutinib-treated CLL. Sequenced by immunoSEQ multiplex PCR; TCRdb stores in-frame clones only, minus some. The sample holds about 140,000 clones, more than 70% seen once. Study-wide results and limits: Clonality correlated strongly with circulating CD8+ T cells and exceeded age-matched healthy donors at baseline.

This clonotype was sampled from a human donor with chronic lymphocytic leukemia. The material sequenced was PBMCs, taken after 36 months of ibrutinib treatment.

CDR3 sequence reads: CASSFHAGLAAEQFF. CDR3 in DNA: TGTGCCAGCAGCTTTCATGCTGGACTAGCGGCAGAGCAGTTCTTC. The chain employs TRBV11-3 and TRBJ2-1, with 10 bases lining up with TRBD2. Losses at the gene ends were 3 bases for V and 10 bases for J; bases not matched to a gene: 9. The germline V gene has CDR1 SGHNT and CDR2 YENEEA. The CDR3 extends over 15 amino acids.